This T cell receptor beta chain is from a study of Graves' ophthalmopathy and Graves' hyperthyroidism. Amplification from RNA transcripts yielded the TCR beta CDR3 regions. HTBI primers primed a first-round RT-PCR, and a second-round multiplex PCR followed. MiXCR, applied by TCRdb to the multiplex PCR reads, yields one record per CDR3 protein. The profile covers 200,000 to 250,000 distinct CDR3 sequences, with around a fifth appearing a single time and around 45% taken by the ten largest. This clonotype was seen at least ten times. The PBMCs had their origin in approximately 10 ml of fresh peripheral blood. Sequencing was performed on peripheral blood. This TCR came from a woman between 50 and 59 years old with Graves' ophthalmopathy.

This CDR3 reads CASSNNRGGTDTQYF. CDR3 coding DNA: TGTGCCAGCAGTAATAACAGAGGGGGAACAGATACGCAGTATTTT. The gene calls are TRBV28 and TRBJ2-3, with D possibly matching TRBD1 (6 bases). The CDR3 runs to 15 residues. V lost 5 bases and J 3 bases, leaving 15 bases between the germline ends. CDR1 and CDR2 (germline): MDHEN, SYDVKM.